This T cell receptor (beta chain) was retrieved from a study of T cell repertoires in cytomegalovirus infection. Study in general: Selection of CMV epitopes for the study included recently identified HLA-C-restricted and well-studied HLA-B-restricted ones. Public TCR beta signatures indicated both CMV infection and matching HLA type.

Via MiXCR, TCRdb re-called the reads, giving one row per CDR3 protein. The sample yields approximately 350,000 distinct CDR3 sequences, about 32% seen once. Ten or more counts support this clonotype. The antigen remains undetermined. There are 22 residues in the CDR3. V was clipped by 0 bases and J by 1 base; unmatched bases: 18. Germline V gene lookup returns CDR1 SGHTA and CDR2 FQGNSA. Sample: cultured PBMCs, taken from culture after CMV antigen stimulation. The sequence derives from a human donor in good health (CMV status not recorded). Some clones in this sample may be carry-over from other donors' samples. J is TRBJ2-6 and V is TRBV7-2; 7 bases are shared with TRBD1. The CDR3 spells CASSLASGGSSTGSSGANVLTF. The CDR3 bases are TGTGCCAGCAGCTTAGCCTCAGGGGGAAGTTCCACCGGGTCATCTGGGGCCAACGTCCTGACTTTC.